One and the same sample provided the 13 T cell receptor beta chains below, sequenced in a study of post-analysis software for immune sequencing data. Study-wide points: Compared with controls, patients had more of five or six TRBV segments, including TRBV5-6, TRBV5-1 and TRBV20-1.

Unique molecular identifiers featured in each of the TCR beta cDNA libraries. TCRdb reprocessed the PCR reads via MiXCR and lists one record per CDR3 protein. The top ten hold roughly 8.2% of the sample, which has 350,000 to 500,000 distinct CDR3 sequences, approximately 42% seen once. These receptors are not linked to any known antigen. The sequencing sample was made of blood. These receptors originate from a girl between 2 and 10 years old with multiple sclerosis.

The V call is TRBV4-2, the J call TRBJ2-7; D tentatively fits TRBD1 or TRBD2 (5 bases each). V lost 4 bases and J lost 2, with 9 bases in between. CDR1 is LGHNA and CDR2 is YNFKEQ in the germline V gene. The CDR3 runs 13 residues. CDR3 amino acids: CASSPRGAYEQYF. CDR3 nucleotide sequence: TGTGCCAGCAGCCCTAGGGGAGCCTACGAGCAGTACTTC.

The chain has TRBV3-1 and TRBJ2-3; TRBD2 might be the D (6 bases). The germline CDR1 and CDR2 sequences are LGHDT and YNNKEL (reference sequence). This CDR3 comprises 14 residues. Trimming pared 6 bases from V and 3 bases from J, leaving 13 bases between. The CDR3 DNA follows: TGTGCCAGCAGAAATGGGGGGAGTACAGATACGCAGTATTTT. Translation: CASRNGGSTDTQYF.

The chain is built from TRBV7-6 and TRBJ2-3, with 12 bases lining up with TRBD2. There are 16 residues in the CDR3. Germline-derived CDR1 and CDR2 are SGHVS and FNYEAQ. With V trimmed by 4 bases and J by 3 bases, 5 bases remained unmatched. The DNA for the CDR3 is TGTGCCAGCAGCTATACTAGCGGGGGGACAACAGATACGCAGTATTTT. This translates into CASSYTSGGTTDTQYF.

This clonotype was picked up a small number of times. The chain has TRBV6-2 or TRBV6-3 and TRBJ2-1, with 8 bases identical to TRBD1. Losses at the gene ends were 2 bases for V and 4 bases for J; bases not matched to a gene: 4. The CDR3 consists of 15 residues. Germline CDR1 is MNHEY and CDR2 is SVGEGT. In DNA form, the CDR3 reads TGTGCCAGCAGTTACGGCCAGGGGGCGTACAATGAGCAGTTCTTC. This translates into CASSYGQGAYNEQFF.

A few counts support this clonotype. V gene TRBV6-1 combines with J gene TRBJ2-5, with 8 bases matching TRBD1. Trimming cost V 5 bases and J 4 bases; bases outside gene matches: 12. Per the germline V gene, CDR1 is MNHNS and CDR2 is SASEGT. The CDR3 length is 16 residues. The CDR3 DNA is TGTGCCAGCAGTCCTAACACAGGGGGTTTAGTAGAGACCCAGTACTTC. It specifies CASSPNTGGLVETQYF.

CDR3 in amino acids: CASSESAAFGSYEQYF. The CDR3 region has the DNA TGTGCCAGCAGTGAATCGGCCGCCTTTGGGTCCTACGAGCAGTACTTC. The V and J genes are TRBV25-1 and TRBJ2-7; D unresolved. This CDR3 comprises 16 residues. Germline lookup yields CDR1 MGHDK and CDR2 SYGVNS. V lost 1 base to trimming and J lost 1 base, with 14 bases between them.

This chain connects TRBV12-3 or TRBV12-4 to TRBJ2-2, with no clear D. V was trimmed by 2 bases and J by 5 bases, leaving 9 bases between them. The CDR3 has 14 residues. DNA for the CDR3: TGTGCCAGCAGTTTACACCACCGGACCGGGGAGCTGTTTTTT. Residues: CASSLHHRTGELFF.

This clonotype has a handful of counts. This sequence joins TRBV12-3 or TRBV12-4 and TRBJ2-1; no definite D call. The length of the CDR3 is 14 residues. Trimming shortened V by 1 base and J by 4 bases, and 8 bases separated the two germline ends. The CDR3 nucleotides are TGTGCCAGCAGTTTAGATAGGATTTACAATGAGCAGTTCTTC. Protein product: CASSLDRIYNEQFF.

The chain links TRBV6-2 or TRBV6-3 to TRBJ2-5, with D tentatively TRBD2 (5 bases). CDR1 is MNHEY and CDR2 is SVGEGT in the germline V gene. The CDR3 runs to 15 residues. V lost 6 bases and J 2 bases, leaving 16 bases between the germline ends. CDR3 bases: TGTGCCAGCAGCCTCGTAGAGGGCGAGCAAGAGACCCAGTACTTC. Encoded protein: CASSLVEGEQETQYF.

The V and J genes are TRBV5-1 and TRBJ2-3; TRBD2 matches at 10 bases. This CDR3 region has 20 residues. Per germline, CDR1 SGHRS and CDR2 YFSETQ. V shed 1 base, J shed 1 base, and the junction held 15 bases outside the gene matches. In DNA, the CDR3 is TGCGCCAGCAGCTTGAGGTCGGCTAGCGGGGGCCCCCACCGCACAGATACGCAGTATTTT. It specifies CASSLRSASGGPHRTDTQYF.

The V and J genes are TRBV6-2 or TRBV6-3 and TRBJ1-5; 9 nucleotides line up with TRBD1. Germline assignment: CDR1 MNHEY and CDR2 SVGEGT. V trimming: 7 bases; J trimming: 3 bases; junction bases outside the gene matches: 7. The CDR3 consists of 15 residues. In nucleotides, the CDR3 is TGTGCCAGCAACGGACAGGGGCGTTTCAATCAGCCCCAGCATTTT. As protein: CASNGQGRFNQPQHF.

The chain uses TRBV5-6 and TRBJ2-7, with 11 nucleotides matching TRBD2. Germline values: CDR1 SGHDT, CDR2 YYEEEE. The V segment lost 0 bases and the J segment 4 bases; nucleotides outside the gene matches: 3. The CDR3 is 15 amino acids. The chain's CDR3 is CASSLVLAGDYEQYF. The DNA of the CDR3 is TGTGCCAGCAGCTTGGTACTAGCGGGAGATTACGAGCAGTACTTC. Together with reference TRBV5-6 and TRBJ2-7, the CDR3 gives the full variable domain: DAGVTQSPTHLIKTRGQQVTLRCSPKSGHDTVSWYQQALGQGPQFIFQYYEEEERQRGNFPDRFSGHQFPNYSSELNVNALLLGDSALYLCASSLVLAGDYEQYFGPGTRLTVT.

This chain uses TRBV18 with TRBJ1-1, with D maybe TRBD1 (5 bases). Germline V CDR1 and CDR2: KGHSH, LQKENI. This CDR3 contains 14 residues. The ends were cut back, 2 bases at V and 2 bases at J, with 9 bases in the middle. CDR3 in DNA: TGTGCCAGCTCACCATCACAGGCTAACACTGAAGCTTTCTTT. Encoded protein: CASSPSQANTEAFF.